This entry describes one T cell receptor (beta chain). This clonotype has just a few counts. No antigen is known for it. Base qualities are not provided; no much larger clone lies one nucleotide away. The sample is drawn from a study of response to subunit inactivated influenza vaccine (dated by TCRdb to the late 2010s). In terms of the full investigation: Deep quantitative profiling of the T cell receptor repertoire was used in the study to follow responses to a trivalent subunit inactivated influenza vaccine.

Library creation used RT-PCR. Data came from an Illumina HiSeq 2500. In-frame beta chains were kept once TCRdb had trimmed the public reads at Q25 with fastp and called clones with MiXCR. Merged by CDR3 protein, the rows form single entries marked with the most common genes and DNA. For this sample there are about 520,000 distinct CDR3 sequences; about 25% appear just once. The ten largest clones add up to approximately 1.9% of the sample. As encoded in the germline V gene, CDR1 is SGHTA while CDR2 is FQGNSA. V and J lose 5 bases and 5 bases, and a span of 10 bases separates them. Its CDR3 holds 13 amino acids, cysteine through phenylalanine. Just CDR3 DNA is preserved here, 39 bases in frame from base 1. Overall results and qualifications from the work: According to the authors, only a limited number of new T cells may be recruited by each seasonal influenza vaccination.

The chain is assembled from TRBV7-2 and TRBJ1-5, with no confident D gene call. The sequencing here drew on CD4+ T cells sorted from PBMCs, taken about 5 days after vaccination. The receptor was derived from a man aged 50-60 years who received an inactivated influenza vaccine. Donor details come from another sample of the same person, matched by shared clones. Here is the DNA: TGTGCCAGCAGCGCATCCCGCGATCAGCCCCAGCATTTT. This translates into CASSASRDQPQHF.